This T cell receptor (beta chain) was documented in a study of cytomegalovirus exposure and HLA in healthy donors. A word on this clone: What it binds is not known.

The study ran its PCR with 60 Vbeta and 13 Jbeta primers. The data were produced by immunoSEQ multiplex PCR, yet TCRdb's version contains in-frame clones alone and is incomplete. This repertoire shows roughly 150,000 clones, roughly 80% found once; its top ten account for about 1.3%. The CDR3 sequence is 17 residues long. V was clipped by 1 base and J by 2 bases; unmatched bases: 6. Germline V gives CDR1 SGHVS, CDR2 FNYEAQ. Findings of the study overall: In a later analysis, productive TCRs from donors in an Asian-associated ancestry cluster reportedly carried fewer N-insertions than the cohort mean. When a later analysis compared HLA-associated TCR beta chains with equally common others, the HLA-associated chains turned out to be more clonally expanded and to have lower generation probabilities. Listed as cytomegalovirus-associated were over 150 TCR beta chains. The authors confirmed in vitro that a few CMV-associated chains were specific for CMV antigens.

Sequenced sample: PBMCs. The sequence was collected from a male donor in good health and CMV-seronegative. J is TRBJ2-1 and V is TRBV7-6; 9 nucleotides line up with TRBD2. CDR3 loop: CASSLVSGGRTYNEQFF. CDR3 DNA: TGTGCCAGCAGCTTAGTCAGCGGGGGGCGAACCTACAATGAGCAGTTCTTC.